This is a list of T cell receptor beta chains from one sample in a study of Siglec-9 on CD8 T cells in melanoma. Some clones are missing from TCRdb's copy, which holds only in-frame ones; the method was immunoSEQ multiplex PCR. The repertoire consists of 30,000 to 45,000 clones, with approximately 83% occurring once and the leading ten covering less than 2%. Sequencing input: Siglec-9- CD8+ T cells sorted from blood. These receptors were obtained from a human donor in good health. CDR3s include the opening cysteine and the closing phenylalanine or tryptophan. Each record gives: clone size, V gene, J gene, D gene, CDR3 DNA, CDR3 protein. A D gene is named only where the DNA matches it firmly. Rows may omit the clone size; those that give it use once, few, many or a size class.

NA,TRBV5-6,TRBJ1-1,NA,TGTGCCAGCAGCGTCGTACAGGGATGGGACACTGAAGCTTTCTTT,CASSVVQGWDTEAFF
NA,TRBV11-2,TRBJ2-2,NA,TGTGCCAGCAGCTTAGATCCTTTGGCGGAGAACACCGGGGAGCTGTTTTTT,CASSLDPLAENTGELFF
NA,TRBV11-2,TRBJ1-2,NA,TGTGCCAGCAGCTTAATGGGACAAGTCCTCTATGGCTACACCTTC,CASSLMGQVLYGYTF
NA,TRBV5-4,TRBJ1-2,NA,TGTGCCAGCAGCTCAGTGGAGGTTTATGGCTACACCTTC,CASSSVEVYGYTF
NA,TRBV9,TRBJ2-1,NA,TGTGCCAGCAGCGTCGTAGCGGCGGTCATCAATGAGCAGTTCTTC,CASSVVAAVINEQFF
few,TRBV6-5,TRBJ2-5,NA,TGTGCCAGCAGTTACTCCGAAATACCCACCCAAGAGACCCAGTACTTC,CASSYSEIPTQETQYF
NA,TRBV11-1,TRBJ1-1,NA,TGTGCCAGCAGCTTAACAGGGTGGACTGAAGCTTTCTTT,CASSLTGWTEAFF
once,TRBV2,TRBJ2-1,NA,TGTGCCAGCAGGGAAACTAGGAACCTCTACAATGAGCAGTTCTTC,CASRETRNLYNEQFF
few,TRBV4-1,TRBJ1-1,TRBD1,TGCGCCAGCTCCCCGGGGACAGCGAACACTGAAGCTTTCTTT,CASSPGTANTEAFF
NA,TRBV7-8,TRBJ2-7,TRBD2,TGTGCCGGCAGCTCTCTAGCGGGAGGGCCTCTGGGCGAGCAGTACTTC,CAGSSLAGGPLGEQYF
NA,TRBV30,TRBJ2-3,NA,TGTGCCTGGGGGGTAGACACAGATACGCAGTATTTT,CAWGVDTDTQYF
NA,TRBV7-6,TRBJ2-1,NA,TGTGCCAGCAGCATTAGCGGAGGGACCTACAATGAGCAGTTCTTC,CASSISGGTYNEQFF
NA,TRBV7-9,TRBJ2-3,NA,TGTGCCAGCAGCTTAGAGGGACCAGGCACAGATACGCAGTATTTT,CASSLEGPGTDTQYF
NA,TRBV18,TRBJ1-1,TRBD1,TGTGCCAGCTCACCCCGACAGGGAACCACTGAAGCTTTCTTT,CASSPRQGTTEAFF
NA,TRBV6-6,TRBJ2-3,NA,TGTGCCAGCAGCCTCACGTCCGGGTCAGATACGCAGTATTTT,CASSLTSGSDTQYF
NA,TRBV6-4,TRBJ2-2,NA,TGTGCCAGCAGTGAGTCGTATGATGGGACTCCGAACACCGGGGAGCTGTTTTTT,CASSESYDGTPNTGELFF
once,TRBV6-6,TRBJ1-2,TRBD1,TGTGCCAGCAGTTACGACAGGGGGGAAGTTAACTATGGCTACACCTTC,CASSYDRGEVNYGYTF
few,TRBV13,TRBJ1-3,NA,TGTGCCAGCAGCTTAGGGCAGGGCTCTGGAAACACCATATATTTT,CASSLGQGSGNTIYF
NA,TRBV21-1,TRBJ2-1,NA,TGTGCCAGCAGCAAGCCCACTCCCCGCAGGGGGTATATCGATGAGCAGTTCTTC,CASSKPTPRRGYIDEQFF
NA,TRBV6-1,TRBJ1-6,NA,TGTGCCAGCAGTGAAAGGGGCATCGGCGGGAATTCACCCCTCCACTTT,CASSERGIGGNSPLHF
NA,TRBV19,TRBJ2-7,TRBD2,TGTGCCAGTAGTTCGACTAGCGAACCACCCTACGAGCAGTACTTC,CASSSTSEPPYEQYF
NA,TRBV7-9,TRBJ2-3,TRBD1,TGTGCCAGCAGCTGGGGTGTACAGGGGGCTGGAGATACGCAGTATTTT,CASSWGVQGAGDTQYF
NA,TRBV5-1,TRBJ1-3,NA,TGCGCCAGCAGCTTGCAAGGTCTGACGTCGGGAAACACCATATATTTT,CASSLQGLTSGNTIYF
NA,TRBV9,TRBJ1-1,NA,TGTGCCAGCAGTAACCCAGGGGATACTGAAGCTTTCTTT,CASSNPGDTEAFF
NA,TRBV7-9,TRBJ2-7,NA,TGTGCCAGCAGTTCACCAGGGCGGCTAAGCTCCTACGAGCAGTACTTC,CASSSPGRLSSYEQYF
NA,TRBV2,TRBJ2-7,TRBD1,TGTGCCATCTTATACCGGGACAGGGTAGGTTACGAGCAGTACTTC,CAILYRDRVGYEQYF
NA,TRBV5-6,TRBJ1-2,TRBD1,TGTGCCAGCAGCTTGGAGGACAGGGGGAGCTATGGCTACACCTTC,CASSLEDRGSYGYTF
NA,TRBV7-8,TRBJ1-5,NA,TGTGCCAGCAGCCGTACAGTATTAGCCGGTCAGCCCCAGCATTTT,CASSRTVLAGQPQHF
NA,TRBV7-6,TRBJ2-3,NA,TGTGCCAGCAGCCGAAACAGGTTCACAGATACGCAGTATTTT,CASSRNRFTDTQYF
NA,TRBV30,TRBJ1-3,NA,TGTGCCTGGAGCGAGACCGGCTCTGGAAACACCATATATTTT,CAWSETGSGNTIYF
NA,TRBV6-6,TRBJ2-3,NA,TGTGCCAGCAGGGATGACAGCTATACGCAGTATTTT,CASRDDSYTQYF
NA,TRBV7-9,TRBJ2-7,TRBD1,TGTGCCAGCAGCCCGGGACAGGGGAGATCCTACGAGCAGTACTTC,CASSPGQGRSYEQYF
NA,TRBV7-3,TRBJ1-5,NA,TGTGCCAGCAGCTTTAACAATCAGCCCCAGCATTTT,CASSFNNQPQHF
NA,TRBV4-1,TRBJ2-7,NA,TGCGCCAGCAGCCTCCGGGACCTATACTCCTACGAGCAGTACTTC,CASSLRDLYSYEQYF
NA,TRBV5-1,TRBJ2-7,TRBD1,TGCGCCAGCAGCCAAGGGACAGGGGTATTCCCCGAGCAGTACTTC,CASSQGTGVFPEQYF
NA,TRBV7-9,TRBJ1-4,TRBD1,TGTGCCAGCACCACAACACCGGGACAGTCACTTGAAAAACTGTTTTTT,CASTTTPGQSLEKLFF
once,TRBV7-9,TRBJ2-3,NA,TGTGCCAGCAGCTTCGTCCATCCTGCGGGGTTAGATACGCAGTATTTT,CASSFVHPAGLDTQYF
NA,TRBV7-9,TRBJ2-3,TRBD2,TGTGCCAGCAGAGGAGCGGGGAGCACAGATACGCAGTATTTT,CASRGAGSTDTQYF
few,TRBV5-1,TRBJ2-2,NA,TGCGCCAGCCGAAGCGGGTTAAAGGAGCTGTTTTTT,CASRSGLKELFF
NA,TRBV6-5,TRBJ2-1,TRBD1,TGTGCCAGCACCACCGGACAGGGAGGCGACAATGAGCAGTTCTTC,CASTTGQGGDNEQFF
NA,TRBV7-9,TRBJ2-2,NA,TGTGCCAGCACCCCCCGGGCGTCGAACACCGGGGAGCTGTTTTTT,CASTPRASNTGELFF
NA,TRBV14,TRBJ2-1,TRBD2,TGTGCCAGCAGTTGGGCGGGAGGAGGTTACAATGAGCAGTTCTTC,CASSWAGGGYNEQFF
few,TRBV6-6,TRBJ1-1,NA,TGTGCCAGCATCACGGAAATGAACACTGAAGCTTTCTTT,CASITEMNTEAFF
once,TRBV14,TRBJ2-7,NA,TGTGCCAGCAGCCAAGTTACAGAAGCCGAGCAGTACTTC,CASSQVTEAEQYF
NA,TRBV5-1,TRBJ1-3,NA,TGCGCCAGCAGCCCGCAGCAGGGGCCTGGAAACACCATATATTTT,CASSPQQGPGNTIYF
NA,TRBV7-9,TRBJ2-1,NA,TGTGCCAGCAGCCCTCCCAGGGGCCACTACAATGAGCAGTTCTTC,CASSPPRGHYNEQFF
NA,TRBV4-2,TRBJ2-1,NA,TGTGCCAGCAGCCAAGCGGTAGCGGTCCTCTCCTACAATGAGCAGTTCTTC,CASSQAVAVLSYNEQFF
NA,TRBV7-3,TRBJ2-3,TRBD2,TGTGCCAGCAGCTCTGGACTAGCGGGAGGGACAGATACGCAGTATTTT,CASSSGLAGGTDTQYF
NA,TRBV10-3,TRBJ2-7,TRBD2,TGTGCCATCAGTGACGGACTAGCGGCCTACGAGCAGTACTTC,CAISDGLAAYEQYF
NA,TRBV7-6,TRBJ1-6,NA,TGTGCCAGCAGCTTTGAGGACTCCTATAATTCACCCCTCCACTTT,CASSFEDSYNSPLHF
few,TRBV18,TRBJ2-7,NA,TGTGCCAGCTCACCAAGGGATGGAAACGTCTACGAGCAGTACTTC,CASSPRDGNVYEQYF
NA,TRBV28,TRBJ1-1,TRBD1,TGTGCCAGCAGCAATCCCCTTGGACAGGGGGCGAGGACTGAAGCTTTCTTT,CASSNPLGQGARTEAFF
NA,TRBV29-1,TRBJ2-3,NA,TGCAGCGTTGAGGATTCGGGGAGAGGACAGTATTTT,CSVEDSGRGQYF
NA,TRBV19,TRBJ2-7,NA,TGTGCCAGTAGTTCCCCCGGGACGCGGGTTCTGTACTTC,CASSSPGTRVLYF
NA,TRBV6-6,TRBJ2-6,NA,TGTGCCAGCAGACCTACAGTGTCATCTGGGGCCAACGTCCTGACTTTC,CASRPTVSSGANVLTF